Listed below are T cell receptor beta chains from one sample, sequenced in a study of cytotoxic CD8 clonotypes in ibrutinib-treated CLL. Data came from immunoSEQ multiplex PCR; TCRdb stores just in-frame clones and leaves some out. The sample shows 140,000 or so clones, about 79% of them seen only once. Sample: PBMCs, taken after 12 months of ibrutinib treatment. All receptors come from a human donor with chronic lymphocytic leukemia. The CDR3 runs from the conserved cysteine through the conserved F or W. The D gene is left open where the match is weak. Expanded clones are given a class, and other clones once, few, many or no size at all.

D,J,V,size,CDR3,DNA
-,TRBJ2-1,TRBV5-1,-,CASSLTGVGNEQFF,TGCGCCAGCAGCTTGACGGGAGTCGGCAATGAGCAGTTCTTC
TRBD2,TRBJ2-7,TRBV6-1,-,CASRALAGFYEQYF,TGTGCCAGCAGGGCACTAGCGGGGTTCTACGAGCAGTACTTC
TRBD1,TRBJ2-2,TRBV6-4,-,CASKRQGTNTGELFF,TGTGCCAGCAAACGACAGGGGACGAACACCGGGGAGCTGTTTTTT
-,TRBJ1-2,TRBV21-1,-,CASSEKTGVNYGYTF,TGTGCCAGCAGCGAGAAGACAGGGGTCAACTATGGCTACACCTTC
TRBD2,TRBJ2-7,TRBV25-1,once,CASSESSGSREQYF,TGTGCCAGCAGTGAATCCAGCGGGAGTCGCGAGCAGTACTTC
-,TRBJ1-4,TRBV9,once,CASSVSRGTPATNEKLFF,TGTGCCAGCAGCGTTTCCCGCGGGACACCTGCAACTAATGAAAAACTGTTTTTT
-,TRBJ2-3,TRBV5-6,-,CASSLVSSDTQYF,TGTGCCAGCAGCTTGGTTAGCTCAGATACGCAGTATTTT
-,TRBJ1-3,TRBV7-2,-,CASSLAPGTLYF,TGTGCCAGCAGCTTAGCGCCAGGGACCTTATATTTT
TRBD1,TRBJ1-2,TRBV10-3,-,CAISQGDGYTF,TGTGCCATCAGTCAGGGGGATGGCTACACCTTC
TRBD1,TRBJ1-2,TRBV28,-,CASRQTGADGYTF,TGTGCCAGCAGGCAAACAGGGGCGGATGGCTACACCTTC
-,TRBJ2-7,TRBV18,-,CASSPRGGYYEQYF,TGTGCCAGCTCACCCCGGGGCGGCTACTACGAGCAGTACTTC
-,TRBJ1-1,TRBV9,-,CASSVGPENTEAFF,TGTGCCAGCAGCGTAGGTCCGGAGAACACTGAAGCTTTCTTT
-,TRBJ2-7,TRBV2,-,CASSGYGTLYEQYF,TGTGCCAGCAGTGGATACGGGACCCTCTACGAGCAGTACTTC
-,TRBJ1-2,TRBV6-7,few,CASTPRNYGYTF,TGTGCCAGCACCCCCAGGAACTATGGCTACACCTTC
-,TRBJ2-4,TRBV27,-,CASSIGARNIQYF,TGTGCCAGCAGTATTGGCGCGAGAAACATTCAGTACTTC
-,TRBJ2-2,TRBV5-1,once,CASSRGQYTGELFF,TGCGCCAGCAGCCGAGGACAGTACACCGGGGAGCTGTTTTTT
-,TRBJ2-5,TRBV5-1,-,CASTNSRHWAETQYF,TGCGCCAGCACTAATTCTAGACACTGGGCAGAGACCCAGTACTTC
-,TRBJ1-5,TRBV6-6,-,CASSYTFDQPQHF,TGTGCCAGCAGCTACACCTTTGATCAGCCCCAGCATTTT
-,TRBJ2-3,TRBV5-5,-,CASSWQQGSGYTQYF,TGTGCCAGCAGCTGGCAGCAAGGGTCGGGTTATACGCAGTATTTT
-,TRBJ2-7,TRBV7-2,-,CASSLSGTNYEQYF,TGTGCCAGCAGCTTATCCGGGACAAACTACGAGCAGTACTTC
TRBD2,TRBJ2-1,TRBV5-1,-,CASSPGLAGDEQFF,TGCGCCAGCAGTCCGGGACTAGCGGGAGATGAGCAGTTCTTC
-,TRBJ1-3,TRBV18,-,CASSSTPYSYSGNTIYF,TGTGCCAGCTCATCTACACCTTACAGCTACTCTGGAAACACCATATATTTT
-,TRBJ1-2,TRBV27,few,CASRRDGNYGYTF,TGTGCCAGCAGAAGGGACGGAAACTATGGCTACACCTTC
TRBD2,TRBJ2-1,TRBV9,-,CASSSSGFHNEQFF,TGTGCCAGCAGCAGTAGCGGGTTTCACAATGAGCAGTTCTTC
-,TRBJ2-7,TRBV30,-,CAWRSQTNTKPYEQYF,TGTGCCTGGAGGTCACAGACTAATACCAAACCCTACGAGCAGTACTTC
-,TRBJ1-4,TRBV9,-,CASSVATGLGEKLFF,TGTGCCAGCAGCGTAGCTACAGGGTTGGGAGAAAAACTGTTTTTT
TRBD2,TRBJ2-7,TRBV4-1,-,CASSGGGRYEQYF,TGCGCCAGCAGTGGGGGAGGGAGGTACGAGCAGTACTTC
TRBD1,TRBJ2-5,TRBV6-1,-,CASSVQGAQETQYF,TGTGCCAGCAGTGTCCAGGGGGCGCAAGAGACCCAGTACTTC
TRBD2,TRBJ2-1,TRBV7-8,-,CASSLVIGVGLPHGNEQFF,TGTGCCAGCAGCTTAGTTATTGGAGTGGGACTACCCCACGGAAATGAGCAGTTCTTC
TRBD1,TRBJ2-7,TRBV6-5,-,CASSYRDSYEQYF,TGTGCCAGCAGTTACCGGGACAGCTACGAGCAGTACTTC
-,TRBJ2-7,TRBV4-1,once,CASSQVAGSGVSYEQYF,TGCGCCAGCAGCCAAGTGGCCGGGTCAGGGGTGTCCTACGAGCAGTACTTC
-,TRBJ2-2,TRBV25-1,-,CASSEYGQTGELFF,TGTGCCAGCAGTGAATACGGCCAAACCGGGGAGCTGTTTTTT
-,TRBJ2-7,TRBV7-2,-,CASSITGGPYEQYF,TGTGCCAGCAGCATCACTGGGGGGCCCTACGAGCAGTACTTC
-,TRBJ2-7,TRBV4-1,-,CASRARDNSYEQYF,TGCGCCAGCAGAGCGCGGGACAACTCCTACGAGCAGTACTTC
TRBD2,TRBJ2-1,TRBV5-6,-,CASSAVRLAGIVNEQFF,TGTGCCAGCAGCGCGGTGAGACTAGCGGGAATAGTCAATGAGCAGTTCTTC
-,TRBJ2-2,TRBV6-6,-,CASSPSGAGELFF,TGTGCCAGCAGCCCCTCCGGGGCCGGGGAGCTGTTTTTT
TRBD2,TRBJ2-3,TRBV5-6,-,CASKLPGLMLDTQYF,TGTGCCAGCAAATTACCGGGACTAATGTTAGATACGCAGTATTTT
-,TRBJ1-3,TRBV30,-,CAWSVRRGSQNTGNTIYF,TGTGCCTGGAGTGTACGTCGGGGCAGTCAAAATACTGGAAACACCATATATTTT
TRBD1,TRBJ2-7,TRBV7-2,-,CASSSESGTAAYEQYF,TGTGCCAGCAGCTCTGAATCCGGGACAGCGGCCTACGAGCAGTACTTC
TRBD2,TRBJ2-1,TRBV28,-,CASSLGRASGGYNEQFF,TGTGCCAGCAGTTTAGGAAGGGCTAGCGGGGGCTACAATGAGCAGTTCTTC
TRBD1,TRBJ1-2,TRBV7-9,-,CASRLYGTEIEANYGYTF,TGTGCCAGCAGGTTGTACGGGACAGAGATAGAAGCTAACTATGGCTACACCTTC
-,TRBJ2-3,TRBV5-4,-,CASSLDGSKTDTQYF,TGTGCCAGCAGCTTGGACGGGAGTAAAACAGATACGCAGTATTTT
-,TRBJ1-2,TRBV5-4,-,CASSRPGLGPANYGYTF,TGTGCCAGCAGCCGTCCGGGTCTAGGACCCGCGAACTATGGCTACACCTTC
TRBD2,TRBJ2-5,TRBV4-1,-,CASSQDRSSGMGETQYF,TGCGCCAGCAGCCAAGATAGATCGAGCGGGATGGGAGAGACCCAGTACTTC
-,TRBJ1-2,TRBV14,-,CASSRGHPANYGYTF,TGTGCCAGCAGCCGAGGACATCCGGCTAACTATGGCTACACCTTC
-,TRBJ2-3,TRBV9,-,CASSVGGGGTDTQYF,TGTGCCAGCAGCGTTGGAGGGGGCGGCACAGATACGCAGTATTTT
TRBD2,TRBJ2-1,TRBV27,-,CASSDLAGASYNEQFF,TGTGCCAGCAGTGACCTAGCGGGAGCTTCCTACAATGAGCAGTTCTTC
-,TRBJ2-7,TRBV7-2,-,CASSLDTYGQYF,TGTGCCAGCAGCTTAGACACATACGGGCAGTACTTC
-,TRBJ2-1,TRBV27,-,CASSANGPVNEQFF,TGTGCCAGCAGCGCCAATGGACCCGTGAATGAGCAGTTCTTC
-,TRBJ2-1,TRBV14,-,CASSQSYLAGGEQFF,TGTGCCAGCAGCCAATCCTATCTAGCCGGCGGTGAGCAGTTCTTC
-,TRBJ2-5,TRBV27,few,CASSSLQGGVTQYF,TGTGCCAGCAGTTCGTTACAGGGCGGTGTGACCCAGTACTTC
-,TRBJ2-2,TRBV7-6,-,CASSLAGAGELFF,TGTGCCAGCAGCTTAGCGGGAGCCGGGGAGCTGTTTTTT